Shown below are 2 T cell receptor beta chains from a single sample sequenced in a study of blood T cell repertoires in COVID-19. The data were produced by immunoSEQ multiplex PCR, yet TCRdb's version contains in-frame clones alone and is incomplete. The table lists tens of thousands of clones, approximately 86% of them singletons, with roughly 1.4% in the top ten. Input material: peripheral blood. The receptors were gathered from a woman aged 60 to 75 with acute or convalescent COVID-19.

This clone was picked up one time. The DNA of the CDR3 is TGTGCCAGCTCCCGGGAGCTAATGGACACTGAAGCTTTCTTT. As protein: CASSRELMDTEAFF. The gene calls are TRBV18 and TRBJ1-1; D unclear. The CDR3 is made up of 14 amino acids. V was trimmed by 6 bases and J by 3 bases, leaving 14 bases between them. The germline gives CDR1 KGHSH, CDR2 LQKENI. Drawing the rest from reference TRBV18 and TRBJ1-1, the complete variable domain is NAGVMQNPRHLVRRRGQEARLRCSPMKGHSHVYWYRQLPEEGLKFMVYLQKENIIDESGMPKERFSAEFPKEGPSILRIQQVVRGDSAAYFCASSRELMDTEAFFGQGTRLTVV.

The chain employs TRBV5-1 and TRBJ2-3; 10 bases fit TRBD1. The J segment lost 5 bases and the V segment lost 0 bases, leaving 9 bases of the junction unmatched. The CDR3 totals 17 residues. CDR1 and CDR2 from the germline V gene are SGHRS and YFSETQ. The CDR3 DNA sequence: TGCGCCAGCAGCTTGGCCTACGGGACAGGGGTGGGAGATACGCAGTATTTT. Protein product: CASSLAYGTGVGDTQYF.